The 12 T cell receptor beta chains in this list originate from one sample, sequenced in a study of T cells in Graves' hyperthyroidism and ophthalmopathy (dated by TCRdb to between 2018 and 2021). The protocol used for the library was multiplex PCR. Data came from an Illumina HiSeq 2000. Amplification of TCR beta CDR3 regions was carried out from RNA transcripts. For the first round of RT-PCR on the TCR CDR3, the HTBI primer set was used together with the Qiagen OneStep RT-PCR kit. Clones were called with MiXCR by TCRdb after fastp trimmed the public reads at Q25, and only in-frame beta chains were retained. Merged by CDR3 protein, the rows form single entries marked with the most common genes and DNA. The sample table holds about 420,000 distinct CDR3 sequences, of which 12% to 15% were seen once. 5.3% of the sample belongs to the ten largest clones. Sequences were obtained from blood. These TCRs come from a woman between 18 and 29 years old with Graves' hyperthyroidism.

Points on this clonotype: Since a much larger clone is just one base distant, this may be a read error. The CDR3 loop is CASSHAGGTEAFF. CDR3 DNA sequence: TGTGCCAGCAGCCATGCGGGGGGCACTGAAGCTTTCTTT. This sequence joins TRBV7-9 and TRBJ1-1; D perhaps matches TRBD1 (5 bases). CDR1 SEHNR and CDR2 FQNEAQ come from the germline V gene (reference sequence). Trimming took off 5 bases at V and 4 bases at J, with 11 bases between the two ends. The CDR3 contains 13 residues. The complete variable domain, with remaining parts taken from reference TRBV7-9 and TRBJ1-1, reads DTGVSQNPRHKITKRGQNVTFRCDPISEHNRLYWYRQTLGQGPEFLTYFQNEAQLEKSRLLSDRFSAERPKGSFSTLEIQRTEQGDSAMYLCASSHAGGTEAFFGQGTRLTVV.

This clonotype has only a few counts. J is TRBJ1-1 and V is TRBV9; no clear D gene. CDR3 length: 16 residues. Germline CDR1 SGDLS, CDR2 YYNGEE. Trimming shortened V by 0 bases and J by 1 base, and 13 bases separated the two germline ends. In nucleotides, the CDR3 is TGTGCCAGCAGCGTAGCTGCCAGGTCAGCGAACACTGAAGCTTTCTTT. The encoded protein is CASSVAARSANTEAFF.

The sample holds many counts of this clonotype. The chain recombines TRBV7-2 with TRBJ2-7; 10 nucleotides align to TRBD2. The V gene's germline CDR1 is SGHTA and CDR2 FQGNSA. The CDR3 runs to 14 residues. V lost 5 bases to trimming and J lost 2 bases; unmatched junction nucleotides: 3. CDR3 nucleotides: TGTGCCAGCAGCAGGACTAGCGGAGCCTACGAGCAGTACTTC. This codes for CASSRTSGAYEQYF.

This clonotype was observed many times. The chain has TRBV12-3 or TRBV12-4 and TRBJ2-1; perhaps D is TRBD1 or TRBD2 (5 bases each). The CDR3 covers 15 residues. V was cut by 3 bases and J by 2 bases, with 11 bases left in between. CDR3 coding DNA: TGTGCCAGCAGTTTTGGGGGAAGTCCCTACAATGAGCAGTTCTTC. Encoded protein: CASSFGGSPYNEQFF.

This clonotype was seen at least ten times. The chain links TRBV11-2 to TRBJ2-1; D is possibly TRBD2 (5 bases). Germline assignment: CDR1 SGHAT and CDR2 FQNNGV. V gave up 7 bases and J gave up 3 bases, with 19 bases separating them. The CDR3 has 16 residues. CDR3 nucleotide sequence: TGTGCCAGCAACACCCAGGAAGGACGGGACTACAATGAGCAGTTCTTC. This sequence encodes CASNTQEGRDYNEQFF.

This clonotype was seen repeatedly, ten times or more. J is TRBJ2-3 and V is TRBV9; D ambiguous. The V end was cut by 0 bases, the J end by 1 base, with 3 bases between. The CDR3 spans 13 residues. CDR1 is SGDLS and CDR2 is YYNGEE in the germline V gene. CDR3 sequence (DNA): TGTGCCAGCAGCGTAGCTCGCACAGATACGCAGTATTTT. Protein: CASSVARTDTQYF.

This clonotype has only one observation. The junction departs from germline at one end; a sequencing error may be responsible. CDR3 coding DNA: TGTGCCTGGAGAACTAGCGGAGGCCAAGAGACCAAGTACTTC. It encodes CAWRTSGGQETKYF. V is TRBV30 and J is TRBJ2-5; TRBD2 aligns across 8 bases. The CDR3 extends over 14 amino acids. Per germline, CDR1 GTSNPN and CDR2 SVGIG (reference sequence).

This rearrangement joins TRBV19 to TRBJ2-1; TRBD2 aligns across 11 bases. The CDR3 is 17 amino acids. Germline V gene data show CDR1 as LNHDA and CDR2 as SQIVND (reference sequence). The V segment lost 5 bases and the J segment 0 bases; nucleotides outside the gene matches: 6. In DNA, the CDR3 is TGTGCCAGTAGTGGAGGACTAGCGGGTAGCTCCTACAATGAGCAGTTCTTC. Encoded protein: CASSGGLAGSSYNEQFF.

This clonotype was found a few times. The CDR3: CSARKEGKGNYGYTF. CDR3 DNA sequence: TGCAGTGCTAGGAAGGAGGGCAAGGGAAACTATGGCTACACCTTC. The rearrangement uses TRBV20-1 and TRBJ1-2; D uncertain. Germline CDR1 DFQATT, CDR2 SNEGSKA (reference sequence). The CDR3 consists of 15 residues. V dropped 3 bases and J dropped 2 bases, with 16 bases sitting between them.

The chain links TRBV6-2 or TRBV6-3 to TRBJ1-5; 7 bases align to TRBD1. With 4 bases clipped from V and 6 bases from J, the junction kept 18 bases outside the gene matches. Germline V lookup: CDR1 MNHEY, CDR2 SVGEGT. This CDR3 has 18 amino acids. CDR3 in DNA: TGTGCCAGCAGTTCCCTTTCCCGACCGACAGGGAGGGCTCAGCCCCAGCATTTT. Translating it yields CASSSLSRPTGRAQPQHF.

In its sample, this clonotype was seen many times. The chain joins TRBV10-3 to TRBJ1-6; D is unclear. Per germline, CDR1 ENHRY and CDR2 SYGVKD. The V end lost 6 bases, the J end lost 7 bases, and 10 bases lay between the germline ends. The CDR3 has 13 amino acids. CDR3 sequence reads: CAIRTEPNSPLHF. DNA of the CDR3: TGTGCCATCAGGACGGAACCGAATTCACCCCTCCACTTT.

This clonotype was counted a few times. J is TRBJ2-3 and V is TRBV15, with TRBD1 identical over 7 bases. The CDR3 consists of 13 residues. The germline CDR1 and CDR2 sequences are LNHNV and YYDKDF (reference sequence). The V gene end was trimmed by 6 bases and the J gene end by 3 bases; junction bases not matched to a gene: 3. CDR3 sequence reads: CATSDRATDTQYF. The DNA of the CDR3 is TGTGCCACCAGTGACAGGGCGACAGATACGCAGTATTTT. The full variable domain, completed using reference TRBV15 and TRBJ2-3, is DAMVIQNPRYQVTQFGKPVTLSCSQTLNHNVMYWYQQKSSQAPKLLFHYYDKDFNNEADTPDNFQSRRPNTSFCFLDIRSPGLGDTAMYLCATSDRATDTQYFGPGTRLTVL.